The present TCR beta chain was sequenced within a study of T cells in Graves' hyperthyroidism and ophthalmopathy (dated by TCRdb to between 2018 and 2020). About the full investigation: Peripheral blood samples were taken at the time of initial diagnosis, prior to any treatment. To identify distinguishing TCR V-J signatures, a discovery cohort of about 100 patients was used, comprising some 45 with Graves' ophthalmopathy and under 60 with stable Graves' hyperthyroidism. An independent validation cohort of fewer than 20 hyperthyroidism patients and about 15 patients who later progressed to ophthalmopathy tested prospective prediction of ophthalmopathy. The roughly 100 discovery patients were divided at random into training and test sets in a 7:3 ratio. In several Graves' hyperthyroidism patients, the study also compared T-cell repertoires from thyroid tissue with T-cell repertoires from blood. After sampling, hyperthyroidism patients received methimazole starting at 30 mg daily, and ophthalmopathy patients received high-dose intravenous methylprednisolone. The paper reports TCR Vbeta CDR3 sequencing of 130 to 150 peripheral blood samples: over 40 ophthalmopathy, about 75 hyperthyroidism and 17 progressor patients.

In the ophthalmopathy patients, disease was moderately to severely active, with a Clinical Activity Score of 3 or more, a NOSPECS grade of 4 or more, and a duration of less than 3 months. The study excluded patients with uncontrolled infections, other autoimmune diseases, pregnancy or lactation. Diagnoses relied on clinical symptoms, serum thyroxine and TRAb, thyroid ultrasound and orbital computed tomography. PBMCs were separated from roughly 10 ml of fresh peripheral blood using Ficoll-Paque density gradient centrifugation. Trizol reagent was used to extract total RNA, and RNA quality was then checked on an Agilent 2100 Bioanalyzer. V and J lose 5 bases and 4 bases, and a span of 11 bases separates them. Measured from the cysteine to the phenylalanine, the CDR3 is 13 residues long. CDR3 DNA only is kept here, 39 bases in frame from base 1. Ten or more counts support this clonotype. The specificity of this receptor is unknown. Nothing much larger sits one base from this clone, and base qualities are not available.

Broad study findings and their caveats: No statistical method was used to set the sample size in advance, and investigators knew the group allocation. Most expanded thyroid clonotypes (frequency above 0.001) were also detected in blood, a finding suggesting that blood repertoires may reflect thyroid immune responses. In validation, the model predicted progression to ophthalmopathy a median of about 6.5 months before onset, with roughly 68% sensitivity and nearly 75% specificity. Ophthalmopathy was separated from stable hyperthyroidism by a 13 V-J signature model, with over 85% sensitivity and around 81% specificity obtained in cross-validation and 80%/75% obtained in testing.

Amplification of TCR beta CDR3 regions was carried out from RNA transcripts. For the first round of RT-PCR on the TCR CDR3, the HTBI primer set was used together with the Qiagen OneStep RT-PCR kit. A second multiplex PCR round built the libraries, followed by size selection and purification. The libraries were sequenced on an Illumina HiSeq2000 using paired-end 100 bp reads. From the authors' description of their analysis: SOAPnuke was used to process the raw data, throwing out any read that contained adapters or uncalled bases, had a mean Phred below 15, or lacked an exact constant-primer or identifier match. High-quality paired reads were merged with COPE v1.2.5, and unique nucleotide sequences were defined as clonotypes. MiTCR v1.1 was used to align the clonotypes against IMGT TRBV, TRBD and TRBJ reference segments. The analysis included only V-J combinations with a frequency above 0.0001, which together covered 99.2% of the repertoires. The TCS score was defined as the ratio of F50 (clonal expansion) to E x V (chaos), calculated using BLOSUM62-based TCRdist between CDR3 peptides within each V-J. Welch's t-statistics and random forest reduced roughly 530 V-J features to 13, which were used in a naive Bayes classifier (R e1071). Starting from the raw public reads, TCRdb applied fastp trimming at Q25, assembled clones with MiXCR and retained in-frame beta chains. Entries that share a CDR3 protein sequence are merged under the most common genes and DNA. TCRdb, not the authors, supplied the V and J calls. The table for this sample lists hundreds of thousands of distinct CDR3 sequences; about 20% of them were counted only once. The biggest ten clones account for roughly 30% of the sample.

The chain links TRBV12-3 or TRBV12-4 with TRBJ1-1; TRBD1 is a possible D gene, resting on 5 matching bases. This clonotype originated in a man aged 25 to 40 with Graves' ophthalmopathy. Sequencing was carried out using blood. The DNA is as follows: TGTGCCAGCAGTCAGCGGGACGGCACTGAAGCTTTCTTT. This translates into CASSQRDGTEAFF.